Listed here is a single T cell receptor beta chain. The sample comes from a study of blood T cell repertoires in COVID-19. How the authors handled the data: It was from reference gene primer amplification that nucleated cell counts were estimated. TCRdb's table, derived via immunoSEQ multiplex PCR, lists solely in-frame clones and lacks some. V and J calls and clone size are given by that table; D and trimming were obtained from the DNA. Of approximately 310,000 clones listed, around nine tenths were seen once; the top ten hold 1%. Trimming shortened V by 2 bases and J by 7 bases, and 9 bases separated the two germline ends. Looked up from germline, CDR1 is LNHDA and CDR2 is SQIVND (reference sequence). The CDR3 has 13 residues.

This TCR was recovered from a man aged 50 or older with active or convalescent COVID-19. The gene calls are TRBV19 and TRBJ2-4; TRBD2 might be the D (5 bases). Sequencing was performed on peripheral blood. CDR3 amino acids: CASSIRERNIQYF. CDR3 DNA: TGTGCCAGTAGTATAAGGGAGCGGAACATTCAGTACTTC. The full variable domain, completed using reference TRBV19 and TRBJ2-4, is DGGITQSPKYLFRKEGQNVTLSCEQNLNHDAMYWYRQDPGQGLRLIYYSQIVNDFQKGDIAEGYSVSREKKESFPLTVTSAQKNPTAFYLCASSIRERNIQYFGAGTRLSVL.